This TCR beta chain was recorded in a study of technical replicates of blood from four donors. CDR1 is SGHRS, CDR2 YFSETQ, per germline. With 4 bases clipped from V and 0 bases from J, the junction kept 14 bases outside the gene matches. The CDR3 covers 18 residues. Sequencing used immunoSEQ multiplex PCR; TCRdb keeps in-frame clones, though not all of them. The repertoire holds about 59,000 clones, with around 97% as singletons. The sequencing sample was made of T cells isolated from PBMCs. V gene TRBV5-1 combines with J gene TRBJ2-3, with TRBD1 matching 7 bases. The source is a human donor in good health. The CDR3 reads CASSLQPRDRSSTDTQYF. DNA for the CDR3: TGCGCCAGCAGCCTCCAACCCCGGGACAGAAGTAGCACAGATACGCAGTATTTT.